These 22 T cell receptor beta chains share one sample of origin, sequenced in a study of blood T cell repertoires in COVID-19. Measured with immunoSEQ multiplex PCR; TCRdb has only the in-frame clones, and not every one. In the table there are 160,000 or so clones, under 90% of which are singletons. Sequenced: peripheral blood. These receptor sequences come from a woman aged 80 or over with acute or convalescent COVID-19.

The chain recombines TRBV10-3 with TRBJ1-2; 9 positions agree with TRBD1. This CDR3 contains 15 residues. Germline assignment: CDR1 ENHRY and CDR2 SYGVKD. V trimming: 2 bases; J trimming: 4 bases; junction bases outside the gene matches: 5. CDR3 sequence (DNA): TGTGCCATCAGTGAGCTGGACAGGGGCGGCTATGGCTACACCTTC. Protein product: CAISELDRGGYGYTF.

This rearrangement joins TRBV27 to TRBJ1-5, with TRBD1 matching 7 bases. The V gene's germline CDR1 is MNHEY and CDR2 SMNVEV (reference sequence). CDR3 length: 15 amino acids. J was trimmed by 2 bases and V by 5 bases; bases with no gene match: 6. CDR3 nucleotides: TGTGCCAGCAGTCAGACAGGGTTCGGCAATCAGCCCCAGCATTTT. This translates into CASSQTGFGNQPQHF.

The chain carries TRBV4-3 and TRBJ2-1; 10 bases match TRBD1. Germline assignment: CDR1 LGHNA and CDR2 YSLEER. This CDR3 is 14 amino acids long. J gave up 6 bases and V 4 bases, and 3 bases lay outside the gene matches. In nucleotides, the CDR3 is TGCGCCAGCAGCCTGGGACAGGGGATCAATGAGCAGTTCTTC. Residues: CASSLGQGINEQFF.

The chain joins TRBV7-2 to TRBJ1-1, with 7 bases aligning to TRBD1. The CDR3 loop spans 13 amino acids. The J segment lost 5 bases and the V segment lost 4 bases, leaving 4 bases of the junction unmatched. Germline CDR1 is SGHTA and CDR2 is FQGNSA. CDR3 in DNA: TGTGCCAGCAGCTCTCACAGGGGAACTGAAGCTTTCTTT. Its translation is CASSSHRGTEAFF. Variable domain in full (rest from reference TRBV7-2 and TRBJ1-1): GAGVSQSPSNKVTEKGKDVELRCDPISGHTALYWYRQSLGQGLEFLIYFQGNSAPDKSGLPSDRFSAERTGGSVSTLTIQRTQQEDSAVYLCASSSHRGTEAFFGQGTRLTVV.

The chain is built from TRBV12-2 and TRBJ1-5; the table gives TRBD1 as D, unverified against the DNA. TRBV12-2 is noted as a pseudogene. The length of the CDR3 is 21 residues. Written as DNA, the CDR3 is TGTGCAAGTCGCTTAGCGGCAAACAGGGGGCCTCTTACTATCAGCAATCAGCCCCAGCATTTT. Its protein is CASRLAANRGPLTISNQPQHF.

The gene calls are TRBV15 and TRBJ1-3; TRBD1 might be the D (5 bases). CDR1 and CDR2 from the germline V gene are LNHNV and YYDKDF (reference sequence). V was trimmed by 4 bases and J by 2 bases, leaving 12 bases between them. The CDR3 runs to 15 residues. In nucleotides, the CDR3 is TGTGCCACCAGCACCCGGGGGGGGGCTGGAAACACCATATATTTT. This gives the protein CATSTRGGAGNTIYF.

V gene TRBV13 combines with J gene TRBJ1-6; 7 bases match TRBD1. In germline, CDR1 is PRHDT, CDR2 FYEKMQ (reference sequence). Losses at the gene ends were 7 bases for V and 0 bases for J; bases not matched to a gene: 6. The CDR3 has 16 amino acids. The CDR3 sequence: CASNTRDSSYNSPLHF. CDR3 coding DNA: TGTGCCAGCAATACCAGGGACAGCTCCTATAATTCACCCCTCCACTTT.

The chain uses TRBV28 and TRBJ1-2, with D unclear. V was shortened by 4 bases and J by 7 bases, with 7 bases between the two germline ends. There are 11 residues in the CDR3. CDR1 and CDR2 from the germline V gene are MDHEN and SYDVKM. CDR3 loop: CASSWRGGYTF. The CDR3, as DNA: TGTGCCAGCAGTTGGCGGGGTGGCTACACCTTC.

The chain has TRBV20-1 and TRBJ2-7, with D tentatively TRBD2 (5 bases). Germline loops: CDR1 DFQATT, CDR2 SNEGSKA (reference sequence). The CDR3 runs to 14 residues. Trimming pared 3 bases from V and 9 bases from J, leaving 21 bases between. Here the CDR3 reads CSASSARERGGQYF. The CDR3 nucleotides are TGCAGTGCTAGTTCGGCCAGAGAACGTGGAGGGCAGTACTTC.

This chain uses TRBV27 with TRBJ2-1, with 9 bases that match TRBD2. From germline, CDR1 is MNHEY and CDR2 SMNVEV (reference sequence). V lost 7 bases to trimming and J lost 1 base; unmatched junction nucleotides: 8. CDR3 length: 16 amino acids. CDR3 sequence: CASMRLAGQSYNEQFF. CDR3 DNA sequence: TGTGCCAGCATGAGGCTAGCGGGGCAATCCTACAATGAGCAGTTCTTC.

This clone came up a few times. One junction end does not reproduce the germline sequence, and a read error may be involved. The rearrangement uses TRBV7-7 and TRBJ2-7; D call uncertain. The CDR3 covers 16 residues. Germline V gene data show CDR1 as SSHAT and CDR2 as FNYEAQ (reference sequence). The CDR3 spells CASSAPTHNLSYEQYF. CDR3 coding DNA: TGTGCTAGCAGCGCCCCGACACATAATCTTTCCTACGAGCAGTACTTC.

This clone was detected once. This sequence joins TRBV7-2 and TRBJ2-1; D is unclear. The V end was cut by 7 bases, the J end by 0 bases, with 10 bases between. CDR3 length equals 14 residues. Looked up from germline, CDR1 is SGHTA and CDR2 is FQGNSA. The DNA of the CDR3 is TGTGCCAGCACAGAAAGAAGCTCCTACAATGAGCAGTTCTTC. This sequence encodes CASTERSSYNEQFF.

A single count supports this clone. This chain joins TRBV6-5 and TRBJ1-1; no definite D call. Germline V gene lookup returns CDR1 MNHEY and CDR2 SVGAGI. CDR3 length: 9 residues. V dropped 4 bases and J dropped 11 bases, with 5 bases sitting between them. The chain's CDR3 is CASSSRAFF. Here the CDR3 DNA reads TGTGCCAGCAGTTCCCGGGCTTTCTTT.

The chain couples TRBV28 to TRBJ2-7, with 11 positions matching TRBD2. Germline V CDR1 and CDR2: MDHEN, SYDVKM. This CDR3 contains 14 residues. Trimming took 3 bases from V and 5 from J; bases not matched to a gene: 3. As DNA, the CDR3 is TGTGCCAGCAGTTTTAGCGGGAGGGGAAACGAGCAGTACTTC. Amino acids: CASSFSGRGNEQYF.

The CDR3 nucleotides read TGTGCCAGCAGCTTAGGCTTATCACAGGGGGGCACTGAAGCTTTCTTT. Translation gives CASSLGLSQGGTEAFF. The V and J genes are TRBV13 and TRBJ1-1; 8 nucleotides line up with TRBD1. The J segment lost 4 bases and the V segment lost 0 bases, leaving 7 bases of the junction unmatched. CDR3 size: 16 residues. The V gene's germline CDR1 is PRHDT and CDR2 FYEKMQ (reference sequence). The full variable domain, with the rest looked up from reference TRBV13 and TRBJ1-1, is AAGVIQSPRHLIKEKRETATLKCYPIPRHDTVYWYQQGPGQDPQFLISFYEKMQSDKGSIPDRFSAQQFSDYHSELNMSSLELGDSALYFCASSLGLSQGGTEAFFGQGTRLTVV.

The gene calls are TRBV3-1 (or the pseudogene TRBV3-2) and TRBJ2-1, with a possible D match to TRBD2 (6 bases). In germline, CDR1 is LGHDT, CDR2 YNNKEL (reference sequence). The CDR3 contains 15 residues. Trimming pared 1 base from V and 7 bases from J, leaving 14 bases between. The CDR3 DNA sequence: TGTGCCAGCAGCCAAGGACGGCGGGCGGGGAATGAGCAGTTCTTC. Translating it yields CASSQGRRAGNEQFF.

This clone showed up just once. CDR3 sequence: CASSEGSSYEQYF. CDR3 nucleotide sequence: TGTGCCAGCAGTGAAGGTAGCTCCTACGAGCAGTACTTC. The genes are TRBV25-1 and TRBJ2-7; D is unclear. V was pared by 2 bases and J by 0 bases, with 5 bases between. CDR3 length: 13 residues. The germline CDR1 and CDR2 sequences are MGHDK and SYGVNS.

The chain is built from TRBV7-6 and TRBJ2-7; D gene uncertain. The CDR3 consists of 16 residues. V was trimmed by 0 bases and J by 0 bases, leaving 12 bases between them. Germline lookup yields CDR1 SGHVS and CDR2 FNYEAQ. The CDR3 nucleotides read TGTGCCAGCAGCTTAGCGCTTACAGCACCCTCCTACGAGCAGTACTTC. Its translation is CASSLALTAPSYEQYF.

The chain links TRBV27 to TRBJ1-5; 7 bases fit TRBD1. V was pared by 7 bases and J by 2 bases, with 8 bases of the junction left unmatched. Germline V gene lookup returns CDR1 MNHEY and CDR2 SMNVEV (reference sequence). This CDR3 has 15 amino acids. The CDR3 nucleotides read TGTGCCAGCAAATTGGACAGGCTGGGCAATCAGCCCCAGCATTTT. It translates to CASKLDRLGNQPQHF.

This chain links TRBV5-8 with TRBJ2-1, with a weak D call TRBD1 (6 bases). Germline CDR1 is SGHTS and CDR2 is YDEGEE. The CDR3 sequence is 16 residues long. Trimming stripped 5 bases from V and 6 bases from J, with 21 bases between. The CDR3 loop reads CASSSYRDLTPNEQFF. CDR3 in DNA: TGTGCCAGCAGTTCTTACAGGGACCTAACCCCCAATGAGCAGTTCTTC.

The chain couples TRBV6-6 to TRBJ2-2; D gene unclear. Germline V lookup: CDR1 MNHNY, CDR2 SVGAGI (reference sequence). Trimming left V 2 bases short and J 3 bases short, with 7 bases between. The CDR3 has 14 amino acids. CDR3 loop: CASSYDIHTGELFF. Here the CDR3 DNA reads TGTGCCAGCAGTTACGACATTCACACCGGGGAGCTGTTTTTT.

The chain uses TRBV27 and TRBJ2-1; unclear D gene. The germline V and J ends were trimmed by 7 bases and 9 bases, with 10 bases remaining between them. This CDR3 has 11 residues. Germline V gene lookup returns CDR1 MNHEY and CDR2 SMNVEV (reference sequence). As DNA, the CDR3 is TGTGCCAGCAATAGCAGAGTTGAGCAGTTCTTC. Encoded protein: CASNSRVEQFF.